These T cell receptor beta chains were read from a single sample in a study of cytomegalovirus exposure and HLA in healthy donors. The table came from immunoSEQ multiplex PCR; TCRdb's copy has only in-frame clones and leaves some out. The sample contains roughly 180,000 clones, 75% to 80% of which appear only once. Source material: PBMCs. Receptors originate from a man aged 45-60 years in good health and CMV-seropositive. The CDR3 runs from the conserved cysteine through the conserved F or W. The order of the fields is D gene, V gene, clone size, J gene, CDR3 protein, CDR3 DNA. D genes are given only for firm matches. A row's size may be missing; if present it is once, few, many or a size class.

TRBD2,TRBV4-1,-,TRBJ2-4,CASSQGPSGGGAKNIQYF,TGCGCCAGCAGCCAAGGGCCGTCGGGCGGGGGGGCCAAAAACATTCAGTACTTC
TRBD1,TRBV5-4,-,TRBJ1-2,CASSLGTAGYTF,TGTGCCAGCAGCCTTGGGACAGCTGGCTACACCTTC
TRBD2,TRBV9,few,TRBJ2-3,CASSPASGGHLTDTQYF,TGTGCCAGCAGCCCAGCTAGCGGGGGGCATCTTACCGATACGCAGTATTTT
-,TRBV9,-,TRBJ1-6,CASSLDGTSNSPLHF,TGTGCCAGCAGCTTAGATGGGACAAGTAATTCACCCCTCCACTTT
TRBD1,TRBV27,-,TRBJ2-1,CASSLSGTGEYDEQFF,TGTGCCAGCAGTTTATCCGGGACAGGGGAGTACGATGAGCAGTTCTTC
TRBD1,TRBV6-5,-,TRBJ2-1,CASSKPGQGSNEQFF,TGTGCCAGCAGCAAACCGGGACAGGGGAGTAATGAGCAGTTCTTC
TRBD1,TRBV6-1,-,TRBJ1-6,CASSDGTAYNSPLHF,TGTGCCAGCAGTGATGGGACAGCCTATAATTCACCCCTCCACTTT
-,TRBV7-8,-,TRBJ1-5,CASSYRLRDIQQPQHF,TGTGCCAGCAGCTATAGACTCCGGGACATCCAACAGCCCCAGCATTTT
-,TRBV6-1,once,TRBJ2-5,CASRPQGQETQYF,TGTGCCAGCAGGCCCCAGGGGCAAGAGACCCAGTACTTC
-,TRBV4-2,-,TRBJ2-7,CASSQQGAGYEQYF,TGTGCCAGCAGCCAACAGGGCGCTGGGTACGAGCAGTACTTC
-,TRBV30,once,TRBJ1-1,CACDQGGDTEAFF,TGTGCCTGTGATCAGGGAGGGGACACTGAAGCTTTCTTT
-,TRBV5-5,-,TRBJ1-4,CASSLPTGPNEKLFF,TGTGCCAGCAGCTTGCCAACAGGACCTAATGAAAAACTGTTTTTT
TRBD1,TRBV5-6,-,TRBJ1-2,CASSLGTGDFGYTF,TGTGCCAGCAGCTTGGGGACAGGTGATTTTGGCTACACCTTC
TRBD2,TRBV27,few,TRBJ2-7,CASSFASGVTYEQYF,TGTGCCAGCAGTTTTGCTAGCGGGGTTACCTACGAGCAGTACTTC
TRBD1,TRBV18,-,TRBJ1-5,CASGTGGNQPQHF,TGTGCCAGCGGGACAGGGGGCAATCAGCCCCAGCATTTT
-,TRBV19,few,TRBJ1-2,CATQPAGQTNYGYTF,TGTGCCACCCAACCCGCGGGGCAGACTAACTATGGCTACACCTTC
-,TRBV19,-,TRBJ1-1,CASSIWGRNTEAFF,TGTGCCAGTAGTATATGGGGCAGGAACACTGAAGCTTTCTTT
-,TRBV5-8,few,TRBJ1-5,CASSLLPGGGGQPQHF,TGTGCCAGCAGCTTGCTTCCTGGGGGAGGAGGTCAGCCCCAGCATTTT
-,TRBV18,once,TRBJ2-3,CASSPSGTSHTDTQYF,TGTGCCAGCTCACCCTCCGGGACTTCGCACACAGATACGCAGTATTTT
-,TRBV14,-,TRBJ1-2,CASSQGRLGYTF,TGTGCCAGCAGCCAGGGGAGGCTGGGGTACACCTTC
-,TRBV19,-,TRBJ1-6,CASSIQGAGSPLHF,TGTGCCAGTAGTATCCAGGGCGCAGGATCACCCCTCCACTTT
TRBD1,TRBV29-1,-,TRBJ1-2,CSGRTGGNYGYTF,TGCAGCGGACGGACAGGCGGCAACTATGGCTACACCTTC
TRBD1,TRBV6-5,-,TRBJ2-4,CASSLDREAKNIQYF,TGTGCCAGCAGCCTGGACAGGGAAGCCAAAAACATTCAGTACTTC
-,TRBV5-6,-,TRBJ1-1,CASSLRGGGNTEAFF,TGTGCCAGCAGCTTGCGGGGGGGTGGGAACACTGAAGCTTTCTTT
-,TRBV28,-,TRBJ1-1,CASSFYRETEAFF,TGTGCCAGCAGTTTTTATAGGGAGACTGAAGCTTTCTTT
TRBD2,TRBV6-1,once,TRBJ2-5,CASSESSGGQETQYF,TGTGCCAGCAGTGAGTCTAGCGGGGGCCAAGAGACCCAGTACTTC
-,TRBV4-3,-,TRBJ1-2,CASSQDRGGGLGYTF,TGCGCCAGCAGCCAAGATAGAGGGGGGGGCCTTGGCTACACCTTC
-,TRBV6-5,-,TRBJ2-7,CASTYRPGSNEQYF,TGTGCCAGCACCTACCGTCCGGGGTCCAACGAGCAGTACTTC
TRBD1,TRBV30,-,TRBJ2-7,CAWSGSRGSSYEQYF,TGTGCCTGGAGTGGATCCAGGGGGTCCTCCTACGAGCAGTACTTC
-,TRBV7-2,-,TRBJ1-6,CASSLAAGSYSPLHF,TGTGCCAGCAGCTTAGCGGCCGGGAGCTACTCACCCCTCCACTTT
TRBD1,TRBV29-1,once,TRBJ1-1,CSVGAGGWTEAFF,TGCAGCGTTGGAGCAGGGGGCTGGACTGAAGCTTTCTTT
-,TRBV6-1,-,TRBJ2-2,CASSEARGGLFGELFF,TGTGCCAGCAGTGAAGCGCGTGGGGGCCTCTTCGGGGAGCTGTTTTTT
-,TRBV4-3,-,TRBJ1-1,CASSPTVGGVSEAFF,TGCGCCAGCAGCCCTACCGTGGGAGGGGTTTCTGAAGCTTTCTTT
-,TRBV4-3,-,TRBJ2-7,CASSQASLRNYEQYF,TGCGCCAGCAGCCAAGCGTCCCTGAGGAACTACGAGCAGTACTTC
-,TRBV19,-,TRBJ1-2,CASSIGQYGYTF,TGTGCCAGTAGTATCGGACAGTATGGCTACACCTTC
-,TRBV27,-,TRBJ1-4,CASSFTYLPTTNEKLFF,TGTGCCAGCAGTTTTACCTATCTACCCACAACTAATGAAAAACTGTTTTTT
TRBD1,TRBV7-7,few,TRBJ2-1,CASRPGQGIGEQFF,TGTGCCAGCAGACCCGGACAGGGAATTGGTGAGCAGTTCTTC